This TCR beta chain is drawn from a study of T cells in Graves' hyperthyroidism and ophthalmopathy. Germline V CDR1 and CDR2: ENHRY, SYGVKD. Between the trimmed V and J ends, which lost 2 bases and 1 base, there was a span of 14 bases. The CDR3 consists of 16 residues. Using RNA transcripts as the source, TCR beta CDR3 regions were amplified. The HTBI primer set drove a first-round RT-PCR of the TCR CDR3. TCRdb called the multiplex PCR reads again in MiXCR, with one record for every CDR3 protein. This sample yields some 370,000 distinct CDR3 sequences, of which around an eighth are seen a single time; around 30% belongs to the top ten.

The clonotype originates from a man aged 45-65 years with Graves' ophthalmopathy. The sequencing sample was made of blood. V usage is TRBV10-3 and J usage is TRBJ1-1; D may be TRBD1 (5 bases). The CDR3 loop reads CAISEPDITENTEAFF. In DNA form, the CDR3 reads TGTGCCATCAGTGAGCCGGACATTACAGAGAACACTGAAGCTTTCTTT.